Below are 28 T cell receptor beta chains sequenced from a single sample in a study of blood T cells in healthy people across ages. Through a sample-barcoded 5' primer and a J-beta primer mix, a second PCR was run for about 7 to 12 cycles. TCRdb reanalysed the 5' RACE reads using MiXCR and keeps one entry per CDR3 protein. This sample has hundreds of thousands of distinct CDR3 sequences; roughly 49% occur once, and the top ten carry around 32%. Sequencing was done on a sample of blood. These receptors originate from a woman aged 60-75 years in good health.

The chain has TRBV4-2 and TRBJ1-4; D is perhaps TRBD1 (5 bases). The V gene lost 7 bases and the J gene lost 5 bases, with 14 bases spanning the gap. Per germline, CDR1 LGHNA and CDR2 YNFKEQ. The length of the CDR3 is 14 residues. In DNA, the CDR3 is TGTGCCAGCACCAAGGCAACAGGAAATGAAAAACTGTTTTTT. It is translated as CASTKATGNEKLFF.

This clonotype was recorded once. The chain combines TRBV7-9 with TRBJ2-3; TRBD1 matches 9 bases. The CDR3 is 17 residues long. Losses at the gene ends were 5 bases for V and 5 bases for J; bases not matched to a gene: 14. Germline lookup yields CDR1 SEHNR and CDR2 FQNEAQ (reference sequence). CDR3 amino acids: CASSARTGVNKVDTQYF. The CDR3, as DNA: TGTGCCAGCAGCGCAAGGACAGGGGTTAATAAAGTAGATACGCAGTATTTT.

This rearrangement joins TRBV9 to TRBJ1-2, with D maybe TRBD1 (5 bases). This CDR3 spans 16 amino acids. With 2 bases removed from V and 8 bases from J, the gap between germline ends came to 22 bases. CDR1 SGDLS and CDR2 YYNGEE come from the germline V gene. CDR3 region: CASSVTLPPGAGGYTF. CDR3 bases: TGTGCCAGCAGCGTTACTCTCCCCCCCGGGGCGGGCGGCTACACCTTC.

The V and J genes are TRBV20-1 and TRBJ2-7, with a possible D match to TRBD2 (5 bases). Germline CDR1 DFQATT, CDR2 SNEGSKA (reference sequence). The CDR3 has 16 amino acids. The V end lost 3 bases, the J end lost 0 bases, and 18 bases lay between the germline ends. CDR3 sequence: CSASVSGAGSSYEQYF. The CDR3 DNA follows: TGCAGTGCTAGTGTTAGTGGCGCGGGCAGCTCCTACGAGCAGTACTTC.

There are a few counts of this clonotype. The rearrangement links TRBV15 to TRBJ2-7; D uncertain. In germline, CDR1 is LNHNV, CDR2 YYDKDF (reference sequence). CDR3 size: 14 residues. V lost 1 base, J lost 0 bases, and 7 bases lay in between. CDR3 region: CATSRAADSYEQYF. The CDR3 DNA follows: TGTGCCACCAGCAGAGCGGCAGACTCCTACGAGCAGTACTTC.

A few counts support this clonotype. The CDR3 DNA sequence: TGTGCCAGCACCCTAGCGGGACCCACCTACAATGAGCAGTTCTTC. Protein sequence: CASTLAGPTYNEQFF. The chain combines TRBV6-2 or TRBV6-3 with TRBJ2-1; 9 bases align to TRBD2. Germline V lookup: CDR1 MNHEY, CDR2 SVGEGT. This CDR3 has 15 amino acids. V trimming: 7 bases; J trimming: 2 bases; junction bases outside the gene matches: 6.

The rearrangement joins TRBV2 to TRBJ1-2; D not resolved. The germline V and J ends were trimmed by 5 bases and 4 bases, with 8 bases remaining between them. The germline V gene has CDR1 SNHLY and CDR2 FYNNEI. The CDR3 is 12 residues long. The CDR3 DNA reads TGTGCCAGCAGTCGCGTCGCCTATGGCTACACCTTC. This codes for CASSRVAYGYTF.

This clonotype was picked up a small number of times. The rearrangement joins TRBV2 to TRBJ2-2; D is unresolved. Germline CDR1 and CDR2: SNHLY and FYNNEI. Trimming removed 6 bases at V and 3 bases at J, with 5 bases between. The CDR3 loop spans 12 amino acids. The CDR3 nucleotides read TGTGCCAGCAGAGAGGACACCGGGGAGCTGTTTTTT. It codes for CASREDTGELFF.

V usage is TRBV5-1 and J usage is TRBJ2-5; no firm D call. Trimming pared 4 bases from V and 1 base from J, leaving 8 bases between. The CDR3 totals 13 residues. CDR1 is SGHRS and CDR2 is YFSETQ in the germline V gene. CDR3 coding DNA: TGCGCCAGCAGCCCTTACCCCCAAGAGACCCAGTACTTC. This encodes CASSPYPQETQYF.

Only a few counts were recorded for this clonotype. The rearrangement links TRBV5-5 to TRBJ2-5; 9 bases are shared with TRBD1. V lost 5 bases and J lost 11; bases outside the gene matches: 16. The germline V gene has CDR1 SGHKS and CDR2 YYEKEE (reference sequence). This CDR3 region has 15 residues. This CDR3 reads CASSFLDDRGFTQYF. The CDR3 DNA is TGTGCCAGCAGTTTCCTCGACGACAGGGGGTTTACGCAGTACTTC.

This chain uses TRBV2 with TRBJ1-2, with TRBD1 as a possible D gene (5 bases). The CDR3 spans 12 residues. Looked up from germline, CDR1 is SNHLY and CDR2 is FYNNEI. V lost 5 bases and J 4 bases, leaving 8 bases between the germline ends. CDR3 nucleotide sequence: TGTGCCAGCAGTTCCGGGGCCTATGGCTACACCTTC. It codes for CASSSGAYGYTF.

The chain has TRBV3-1 and TRBJ2-1; D gene ambiguous. The V end lost 0 bases, the J end lost 3 bases, and 9 bases lay between the germline ends. This CDR3 spans 15 amino acids. Germline-derived CDR1 and CDR2 are LGHDT and YNNKEL (reference sequence). CDR3 nucleotide sequence: TGTGCCAGCAGCCAAGAAGGGTCGGGCTACAATGAGCAGTTCTTC. Translated: CASSQEGSGYNEQFF.

This clonotype was seen a single time. The chain carries TRBV29-1 and TRBJ2-4; D is ambiguous. The J call may be wrong; the DNA end is better matched by TRBJ2-5. This CDR3 region has 14 residues. Germline V gives CDR1 SQVTM, CDR2 ANQGSEA. CDR3 DNA sequence: TGCAGCGTACTACGCCAAAGGATTCAAGAGACCCAGTACTTC. This sequence encodes CSVLRQRIQETQYF.

The V and J genes are TRBV5-1 and TRBJ2-7; D is ambiguous. This CDR3 is built from 14 residues. The germline gives CDR1 SGHRS, CDR2 YFSETQ. Deletions cut 2 bases from V and 2 bases from J, with 11 bases between. Here the CDR3 reads CASSFDPPTYEQYF. DNA of the CDR3: TGCGCCAGCAGCTTCGACCCTCCTACCTACGAGCAGTACTTC.

This clonotype was counted a single time. The rearrangement uses TRBV28 and TRBJ2-5, with 7 bases matching TRBD1. Germline-derived CDR1 and CDR2 are MDHEN and SYDVKM. The CDR3 sequence is 18 residues long. V lost 6 bases and J lost 11; bases outside the gene matches: 27. CDR3 sequence: CASSLGHHRGIWGNEQYF. The CDR3 nucleotides are TGTGCCAGCAGCCTAGGACACCACAGGGGTATCTGGGGAAATGAGCAGTACTTC.

The chain is built from TRBV25-1 and TRBJ2-1; TRBD2 matches at 9 bases. The CDR3 length is 13 residues. Germline CDR1 is MGHDK and CDR2 is SYGVNS. Trimming took 6 bases from V and 5 from J; bases not matched to a gene: 2. CDR3 sequence: CASRRGRDNEQFF. The CDR3 coding sequence is TGTGCCAGCAGGCGCGGGAGGGACAATGAGCAGTTCTTC.

This clonotype was seen a handful of times. The genes are TRBV15 and TRBJ2-7; no definite D call. The germline CDR1 and CDR2 sequences are LNHNV and YYDKDF (reference sequence). The CDR3 spans 15 residues. Deletions cut 1 base from V and 0 bases from J, with 10 bases between. CDR3 protein: CATSRVISLSYEQYF. DNA of the CDR3: TGTGCCACCAGCAGAGTGATCTCTCTCTCCTACGAGCAGTACTTC.

This chain joins TRBV3-1 and TRBJ2-1; no firm D call. V lost 0 bases and J 4 bases, leaving 10 bases between the germline ends. The CDR3 is 15 amino acids. Per the germline V gene, CDR1 is LGHDT and CDR2 is YNNKEL (reference sequence). The CDR3 protein is CASSQDWGRYNEQFF. DNA of the CDR3: TGTGCCAGCAGCCAAGACTGGGGAAGGTACAATGAGCAGTTCTTC.

This clonotype was detected only once. This chain joins TRBV16 and TRBJ1-1; possibly TRBD1 for D (5 bases). Germline V gene data show CDR1 as KGHSY and CDR2 as FQNENV. The CDR3 contains 13 residues. V was trimmed by 2 bases and J by 3 bases, leaving 7 bases between them. The CDR3 coding sequence is TGTGCCAGCAGCCAAGGAGGGGACACTGAAGCTTTCTTT. Translating it yields CASSQGGDTEAFF.

Remarks on this clonotype: A much bigger clone sits one base away, suggesting this may be a read error. V usage is TRBV5-1 and J usage is TRBJ2-1; 9 nucleotides agree with TRBD2. CDR3 length: 15 residues. The germline V gene encodes CDR1 SGHRS and CDR2 YFSETQ. V lost 3 bases and J lost 6; bases outside the gene matches: 7. The CDR3 protein is CASSWEGGRGNEQFF. CDR3 DNA sequence: TGCGCCAGCAGCTGGGAGGGCGGGAGGGGCAATGAGCAGTTCTTC.

This clonotype was detected only a few times. The genes are TRBV7-2 and TRBJ1-2; TRBD1 aligns across 7 bases. The CDR3 covers 14 residues. V was pared by 3 bases and J by 7 bases, with 8 bases of the junction left unmatched. Germline V lookup: CDR1 SGHTA, CDR2 FQGNSA. CDR3 in DNA: TGTGCCAGCAGCTTCAGGGGGGAGTCGTTTGGCTACACCTTC. Residues: CASSFRGESFGYTF.

The chain combines TRBV28 with TRBJ2-2; D unresolved. The CDR3 has 19 residues. V lost 5 bases and J lost 1, with 23 bases in between. Looked up from germline, CDR1 is MDHEN and CDR2 is SYDVKM. The CDR3 DNA sequence: TGTGCCAGCAGTAGGCTCCGGGCCTCCGACTGGGAGAACACCGGGGAGCTGTTTTTT. This sequence encodes CASSRLRASDWENTGELFF.

This clonotype occurred a few times. This chain connects TRBV20-1 to TRBJ2-3; D is uncertain. Germline CDR1 and CDR2: DFQATT and SNEGSKA (reference sequence). The CDR3 sequence is 12 residues long. V lost 5 bases and J lost 0, with 6 bases in between. DNA for the CDR3: TGCAGTGCTCTTGAGAGCACAGATACGCAGTATTTT. Residues: CSALESTDTQYF.

The J gene is TRBJ2-1, the V gene TRBV20-1, with D possibly being TRBD2 (6 bases). CDR1 is DFQATT and CDR2 is SNEGSKA in the germline V gene (reference sequence). V dropped 0 bases and J dropped 6 bases, with 15 bases sitting between them. The CDR3 is 15 residues long. The CDR3, as DNA: TGCAGTGCTAGAGATGCCCGTGGTAGCGGCAATGAGCAGTTCTTC. Translating gives CSARDARGSGNEQFF.

CDR3 protein: CASTRTGKNTEAFF. The CDR3 DNA reads as TGTGCCAGCACTCGGACGGGGAAGAACACTGAAGCTTTCTTT. This sequence joins TRBV6-2 or TRBV6-3 and TRBJ1-1; D is ambiguous. The CDR3 spans 14 residues. V lost 7 bases and J 1 base, leaving 13 bases between the germline ends. The germline V gene has CDR1 MNHEY and CDR2 SVGEGT.

This clonotype was counted a single time. This chain joins TRBV7-6 and TRBJ2-5; D unclear. The end of the DNA aligns better with TRBJ2-7, so the J call may be wrong. The CDR3 runs 13 residues. Germline V lookup: CDR1 SGHVS, CDR2 FNYEAQ. CDR3 residues: CASSSDLGGEQYF. The CDR3 DNA reads TGTGCCAGCAGCTCGGACCTTGGCGGCGAGCAGTACTTC.

Comments on this clonotype: The junction departs from germline at one end; a sequencing error may be responsible. This rearrangement joins TRBV5-6 to TRBJ1-1, with TRBD1 as a possible D gene (5 bases). CDR1 SGHDT and CDR2 YYEEEE come from the germline V gene. This CDR3 contains 13 residues. The CDR3 protein is CTSSRQRGTEAFF. CDR3 sequence (DNA): TGTACCAGCAGCCGACAACGGGGGACTGAAGCTTTCTTT.

This rearrangement joins TRBV7-2 to TRBJ2-5; D is unresolved. Germline CDR1 reads SGHTA; CDR2 reads FQGNSA. CDR3 size: 13 residues. V lost 3 bases and J 2 bases, leaving 7 bases between the germline ends. CDR3 DNA: TGTGCCAGCAGCTTTTACAGACAAGAGACCCAGTACTTC. The encoded protein is CASSFYRQETQYF. Full variable domain (outside the CDR3, taken from reference TRBV7-2 and TRBJ2-5): GAGVSQSPSNKVTEKGKDVELRCDPISGHTALYWYRQSLGQGLEFLIYFQGNSAPDKSGLPSDRFSAERTGGSVSTLTIQRTQQEDSAVYLCASSFYRQETQYFGPGTRLLVL.